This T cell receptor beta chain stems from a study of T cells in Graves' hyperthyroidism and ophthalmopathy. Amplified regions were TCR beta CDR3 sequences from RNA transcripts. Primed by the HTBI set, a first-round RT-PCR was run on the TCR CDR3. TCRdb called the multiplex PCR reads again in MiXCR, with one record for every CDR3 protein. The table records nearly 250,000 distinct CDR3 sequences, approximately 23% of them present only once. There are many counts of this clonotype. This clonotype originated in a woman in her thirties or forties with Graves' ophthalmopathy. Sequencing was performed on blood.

DNA for the CDR3: TGTGCCAGCAGTTTAGGGACACGTATTAGCAATCAGCCCCAGCATTTT. Encoded protein: CASSLGTRISNQPQHF. The chain uses TRBV12-3 or TRBV12-4 and TRBJ1-5; D might be TRBD1 (5 bases). The V end was cut by 1 base, the J end by 0 bases, with 10 bases between. The length of the CDR3 is 16 residues.